Each of the 20 T cell receptor beta chains below was sequenced from the same sample in a study of cytomegalovirus exposure and HLA in healthy donors (dated by TCRdb to about 2017). Library construction relied on the immunoSEQ multiplex PCR assay. For the multiplex PCR, a mixture combining 60 forward primers for TCR Vbeta segments and 13 reverse primers for TCR Jbeta segments was used. TCRdb mirrors the immuneACCESS table, restricted to in-frame sequences. Some clones are absent from its copies; in checked studies, under half trace to an unresolved V gene, and the reason for the others is unknown. This sample holds roughly 150,000 clones; approximately 79% were observed only once. The ten largest clones add up to around 7% of the sample. Sample: PBMCs. These receptors were collected from a man aged 40-49 years in good health and CMV-seropositive.

The genes are TRBV5-1 and TRBJ1-2; D may be TRBD1 (5 bases). Germline lookup yields CDR1 SGHRS and CDR2 YFSETQ. The CDR3 consists of 15 residues. V lost 2 bases and J lost 6, with 17 bases in between. The CDR3 coding sequence is TGCGCCAGCAGCTTATCAGGAACGGGGGGAGATGGCTACACCTTC. It codes for CASSLSGTGGDGYTF.

The CDR3 loop is CASSFAGRGNTGELFF. In DNA form, the CDR3 reads TGTGCCAGCAGCTTCGCAGGGCGGGGAAACACCGGGGAGCTGTTTTTT. The chain uses TRBV5-4 and TRBJ2-2, with D possibly matching TRBD2 (6 bases). This CDR3 has 16 residues. The germline V and J ends were trimmed by 2 bases and 2 bases, with 13 bases remaining between them. The V gene's germline CDR1 is SGHNT and CDR2 YYREEE (reference sequence).

J is TRBJ2-5 and V is TRBV5-1; D remains ambiguous. From germline, CDR1 is SGHRS and CDR2 YFSETQ. CDR3 size: 14 residues. The V and J ends lost 1 base and 5 bases respectively, with 12 bases between them. CDR3: CASSLSRLWETQYF. The CDR3 region has the DNA TGCGCCAGCAGCTTGTCGAGACTTTGGGAGACCCAGTACTTC. Looking up the rest from reference TRBV5-1 and TRBJ2-5 gives the full variable domain: KAGVTQTPRYLIKTRGQQVTLSCSPISGHRSVSWYQQTPGQGLQFLFEYFSETQRNKGNFPGRFSGRQFSNSRSEMNVSTLELGDSALYLCASSLSRLWETQYFGPGTRLLVL.

V is TRBV12-5 and J is TRBJ1-1, with D possibly TRBD1 on 5 matching bases. The CDR3 length is 17 residues. From germline, CDR1 is LGHNT and CDR2 FRNRAP. V dropped 7 bases and J dropped 1 base, with 22 bases sitting between them. The CDR3 nucleotides read TGTGCTAGTGAGAAGGGGCGGGAAATGCGATGGAACACTGAAGCTTTCTTT. Translating gives CASEKGREMRWNTEAFF.

This chain links TRBV5-1 with TRBJ2-3; 7 nucleotides agree with TRBD2. The CDR3 is made up of 18 amino acids. With 4 bases clipped from V and 0 bases from J, the junction kept 14 bases outside the gene matches. CDR1 SGHRS and CDR2 YFSETQ come from the germline V gene. This CDR3 reads CASSRRAGEALSTDTQYF. Written as DNA, the CDR3 is TGCGCCAGCAGCAGAAGGGCGGGGGAAGCACTTAGCACAGATACGCAGTATTTT.

DNA for the CDR3: TGCAGCGTGGGGGACAGTTACGAGCAGTACTTC. It translates to CSVGDSYEQYF. This chain uses TRBV29-1 with TRBJ2-5; 7 nucleotides match TRBD1. The DNA end lines up better with TRBJ2-7; the J call may be wrong. Per the germline V gene, CDR1 is SQVTM and CDR2 is ANQGSEA. This CDR3 is built from 11 residues.

This clone occurred a few times. V and J are TRBV11-2 and TRBJ2-1; 12 bases match TRBD2. The CDR3 has 15 residues. The ends lost 1 base at V and 10 bases at J; junction bases unmatched: 5. Germline V gene data show CDR1 as SGHAT and CDR2 as FQNNGV. The CDR3 DNA reads as TGTGCCAGCAGCTTAGCGCTAGCGGGAGGGCGGGAGCAGTTCTTC. Its protein is CASSLALAGGREQFF. The variable domain in full, completed from reference TRBV11-2 and TRBJ2-1, reads EAGVAQSPRYKIIEKRQSVAFWCNPISGHATLYWYQQILGQGPKLLIQFQNNGVVDDSQLPKDRFSAERLKGVDSTLKIQPAKLEDSAVYLCASSLALAGGREQFFGPGTRLTVL.

This chain joins TRBV2 and TRBJ1-5; a possible D gene is TRBD1 (5 bases). Per the germline V gene, CDR1 is SNHLY and CDR2 is FYNNEI. This CDR3 contains 14 residues. V lost 1 base and J lost 3, with 7 bases in between. This chain's CDR3 is CASSEEGPNQPQHF. CDR3 nucleotide sequence: TGTGCCAGCAGTGAAGAGGGGCCCAATCAGCCCCAGCATTTT.

The rearrangement uses TRBV5-4 and TRBJ1-2, with 8 bases identical to TRBD1. The junction had 4 bases not matched to a gene; V was cut back by 3 bases and J by 3 bases. Germline assignment: CDR1 SGHNT and CDR2 YYREEE (reference sequence). The CDR3 is made up of 14 amino acids. The CDR3 coding sequence is TGTGCCAGCAGCTCGACAGGGGTGGACTATGGCTACACCTTC. Amino acids: CASSSTGVDYGYTF.

The chain joins TRBV28 to TRBJ1-2; a possible D gene is TRBD1 (6 bases). Looked up from germline, CDR1 is MDHEN and CDR2 is SYDVKM. Trimming stripped 8 bases from V and 4 bases from J, with 20 bases between. CDR3 length: 15 amino acids. CDR3 region: CASGAGSDSPYGYTF. In DNA form, the CDR3 reads TGTGCCAGCGGCGCGGGTTCGGACAGTCCCTATGGCTACACCTTC.

This clone was seen more than once but under ten times. J is TRBJ2-1 and V is TRBV19; D may be TRBD2 (6 bases). Germline V CDR1 and CDR2: LNHDA, SQIVND (reference sequence). CDR3 length equals 15 residues. The germline V and J ends were trimmed by 7 bases and 5 bases, with 18 bases remaining between them. The CDR3 sequence: CASTRLDGGDNEQFF. Written as DNA, the CDR3 is TGTGCCAGTACTCGGTTGGACGGGGGAGACAATGAGCAGTTCTTC.

This rearrangement joins TRBV14 to TRBJ1-1; D is uncertain. From germline, CDR1 is SGHDN and CDR2 FVKESK. The V end was cut by 4 bases, the J end by 5 bases, with 11 bases between. The CDR3 runs to 13 residues. CDR3 protein: CASSLSSGTEAFF. The CDR3 DNA is TGTGCCAGCAGCCTCTCCTCAGGTACTGAAGCTTTCTTT.

The rearrangement uses TRBV11-3 and TRBJ2-1; D might be TRBD2 (5 bases). Trimming took off 8 bases at V and 4 bases at J, with 12 bases between the two ends. Germline values: CDR1 SGHNT, CDR2 YENEEA. The CDR3 is 13 amino acids. The CDR3 bases are TGTGCCAGCGGGTCGGGGATTTACAATGAGCAGTTCTTC. This translates into CASGSGIYNEQFF.

The chain has TRBV27 and TRBJ2-7; D not certain. The CDR3 totals 13 residues. Germline CDR1 is MNHEY and CDR2 is SMNVEV (reference sequence). Trimming took off 6 bases at V and 3 bases at J, with 12 bases between the two ends. The CDR3 nucleotides read TGTGCCAGCAGCTCTATTCCTATCTACGAGCAGTACTTC. Translated, it gives CASSSIPIYEQYF.

This rearrangement joins TRBV6-1 to TRBJ1-6, with D hard to call. Germline CDR1 is MNHNS and CDR2 is SASEGT. The ends were cut back, 3 bases at V and 8 bases at J, with 8 bases in the middle. The CDR3 consists of 13 residues. For the CDR3, the DNA is TGTGCCAGCAGTGAGAGACTGCATTCACCCCTCCACTTT. Amino acid sequence: CASSERLHSPLHF.

The rearrangement uses TRBV4-1 and TRBJ2-5, with TRBD1 matching over 10 bases. With the DNA end fitting TRBJ2-7 better, the J assignment may be wrong. CDR1 and CDR2 from the germline V gene are MGHRA and YSYEKL. There are 16 residues in the CDR3. The CDR3 nucleotides are TGCGCCAGCAGCACACGACAGGGGGCGGGTACCTACGAGCAGTACTTC. Amino acid sequence: CASSTRQGAGTYEQYF.

J is TRBJ2-7 and V is TRBV5-1; 7 nucleotides line up with TRBD2. Germline values: CDR1 SGHRS, CDR2 YFSETQ. After removal of 4 bases from V and 4 bases from J, the junction contained 8 bases not matched to a gene. This CDR3 contains 14 residues. CDR3 amino acids: CASSPGGAEYEQYF. The CDR3 nucleotides are TGCGCCAGCAGCCCGGGGGGAGCGGAGTACGAGCAGTACTTC.

The V gene is TRBV11-2, the J gene TRBJ2-7, with D possibly being TRBD1 (6 bases). CDR3 size: 14 residues. CDR1 is SGHAT and CDR2 is FQNNGV in the germline V gene. The V end was cut by 5 bases, the J end by 0 bases, with 11 bases between. CDR3 sequence: CASSPVTGSYEQYF. CDR3 DNA sequence: TGTGCCAGCAGCCCTGTGACAGGCTCCTACGAGCAGTACTTC. Full variable domain (remainder filled in from reference TRBV11-2 and TRBJ2-7): EAGVAQSPRYKIIEKRQSVAFWCNPISGHATLYWYQQILGQGPKLLIQFQNNGVVDDSQLPKDRFSAERLKGVDSTLKIQPAKLEDSAVYLCASSPVTGSYEQYFGPGTRLTVT.

This chain joins TRBV19 and TRBJ1-2; 8 nucleotides match TRBD1. Germline V gives CDR1 LNHDA, CDR2 SQIVND (reference sequence). The V and J ends lost 5 bases and 6 bases, in that order; junction bases with no gene match: 11. This CDR3 is built from 15 residues. DNA of the CDR3: TGTGCCAGTAGTGCTCTGGACAGGGTCTTTAATGGCTACACCTTC. Its translation is CASSALDRVFNGYTF.

This rearrangement joins TRBV2 to TRBJ2-6; no clear D. Germline CDR1 reads SNHLY; CDR2 reads FYNNEI. V lost 10 bases and J 1 base, leaving 5 bases between the germline ends. The CDR3 is 12 amino acids. The CDR3 spells CAIESGANVLTF. CDR3 bases: TGTGCCATCGAGTCTGGGGCCAACGTCCTGACTTTC.